Sequencing of this T cell receptor (beta chain) was carried out in a study of T cell responses to AZD1222 COVID-19 vaccine. TCRdb's copy holds only in-frame clones and misses some; the assay was immunoSEQ multiplex PCR. The data contain about 150,000 clones, about nine tenths of them singletons. About this clone: Antigen: not known. The sample carries other DNA sequences with the same CDR3.

Trimming took off 1 base at V and 4 bases at J, with 4 bases between the two ends. This CDR3 comprises 12 residues. CDR1 is SGHNT, CDR2 YYREEE, per germline (reference sequence). The study, taken as a whole, reports: Unmutated variant regions are reportedly the target of nearly half of TCRs that are spike-specific.

This sequence originates from an adult who had recovered from COVID-19. The J gene is TRBJ2-3, the V gene TRBV5-4; D not certain. The input for sequencing was peripheral blood, taken after recovery from COVID-19. The CDR3 sequence: CASSLSADTQYF. DNA of the CDR3: TGTGCCAGCAGCTTGTCGGCAGATACGCAGTATTTT.